This T cell receptor (beta chain) was retrieved from a study of response to subunit inactivated influenza vaccine. Study-level findings and limits: Seasonal influenza vaccination, on each occasion, was suggested by the authors to recruit few new T cells.

This clonotype was seen a few times. Its antigen is not known. Each CDR3 protein gets one entry after TCRdb re-called the RT-PCR reads with MiXCR. Here the sample spans about 520,000 distinct CDR3 sequences, approximately 7.8% being singletons. The ends were cut back, 2 bases at V and 7 bases at J, with 6 bases in the middle. The CDR3 totals 12 residues. The sequence was obtained from a man aged 45 to 75 who received an inactivated influenza vaccine. The sequencing used PBMCs from blood, collected less than 30 months after vaccination. The J gene is TRBJ2-4, the V gene TRBV12-3 or TRBV12-4; D is undetermined. The CDR3 DNA reads as TGTGCCAGCAGTTTATTCGAGAACATTCAGTACTTC. This codes for CASSLFENIQYF.